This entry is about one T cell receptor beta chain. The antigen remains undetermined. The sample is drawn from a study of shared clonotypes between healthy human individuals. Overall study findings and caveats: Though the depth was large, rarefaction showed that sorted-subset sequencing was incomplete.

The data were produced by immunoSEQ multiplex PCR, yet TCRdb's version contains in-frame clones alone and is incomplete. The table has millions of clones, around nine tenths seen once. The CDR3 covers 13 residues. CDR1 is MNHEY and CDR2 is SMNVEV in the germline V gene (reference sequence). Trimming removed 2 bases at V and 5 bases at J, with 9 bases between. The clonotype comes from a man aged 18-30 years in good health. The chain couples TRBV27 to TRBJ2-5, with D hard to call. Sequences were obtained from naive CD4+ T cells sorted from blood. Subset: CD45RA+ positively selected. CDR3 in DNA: TGTGCCAGCAGTTTAACGATTGGGGAGACCCAGTACTTC. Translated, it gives CASSLTIGETQYF.